The clone carrying this T cell receptor (beta chain) was found a few times. In the authors' workflow: Estimation of nucleated cell counts relied on the amplification of reference gene primers. Using immunoSEQ multiplex PCR, the repertoire was profiled, and TCRdb retains in-frame clones only, with some absent. V and J calls and clone size follow that table, whereas D and trimming were derived from the DNA. The data contain some 530,000 clones, approximately 85% of them singletons. This entry comes from a study of blood T cell repertoires in COVID-19. CDR3 size: 17 residues. The germline V gene has CDR1 MNHEY and CDR2 SVGEGT. The V segment lost 0 bases and the J segment 2 bases; nucleotides outside the gene matches: 4.

Sequencing was carried out using peripheral blood. The clonotype was recovered from a human donor in a cohort sampled during active COVID-19. This chain joins TRBV6-2 or TRBV6-3 and TRBJ2-5; 12 positions agree with TRBD2. Written as DNA, the CDR3 is TGTGCCAGCAGTTACTCCCTAGCGGGAGGGGGACAAGAGACCCAGTACTTC. Translating gives CASSYSLAGGGQETQYF.